The 5 T cell receptor beta chains reported below all come from one sample, sequenced in a study of blood T cell repertoires in COVID-19. The repertoire was sequenced with immunoSEQ multiplex PCR; TCRdb's copy has only in-frame clones and lacks some. The repertoire has about 200,000 clones, 70% to 90% of them found once; the top ten carry approximately 0.75%. The sequencing sample was made of peripheral blood. These receptors were taken from an older woman with acute or convalescent COVID-19.

The chain has TRBV7-9 and TRBJ1-2; TRBD1 might be the D (6 bases). The length of the CDR3 is 13 residues. Germline lookup yields CDR1 SEHNR and CDR2 FQNEAQ (reference sequence). V lost 1 base and J 9 bases, leaving 12 bases between the germline ends. As DNA, the CDR3 is TGTGCCAGCAGCTTAGTCCAGGGGCTCAGCTACACCTTC. This gives the protein CASSLVQGLSYTF.

The table lists this clone with a count of one. The chain has TRBV7-2 and TRBJ2-7, with 10 bases fitting TRBD2. This CDR3 is 16 amino acids long. V shed 5 bases, J shed 4 bases, and the junction held 11 bases outside the gene matches. The germline gives CDR1 SGHTA, CDR2 FQGNSA. The CDR3 nucleotides read TGTGCCAGCAGCACCCCGGGTCCAGCGGGGGGGTACGAGCAGTACTTC. Encoded protein: CASSTPGPAGGYEQYF.

This clone has a single count. V usage is TRBV10-3 and J usage is TRBJ1-5; 8 nucleotides agree with TRBD1. The CDR3 totals 16 residues. Trimming took 5 bases from V and 6 from J; bases not matched to a gene: 12. CDR1 and CDR2 from the germline V gene are ENHRY and SYGVKD. CDR3: CAISKTGQGLGQPQHF. CDR3 nucleotide sequence: TGTGCCATCAGTAAGACCGGACAGGGACTGGGTCAGCCCCAGCATTTT.

The chain employs TRBV6-5 and TRBJ1-2; the match to TRBD1 covers 8 bases. Germline CDR1 and CDR2: MNHEY and SVGAGI. J was trimmed by 4 bases and V by 2 bases; bases with no gene match: 0. This CDR3 comprises 13 residues. The CDR3 coding sequence is TGTGCCAGCAGTTACGACAGGGGCTATGGCTACACCTTC. This encodes CASSYDRGYGYTF.

This chain links TRBV27 with TRBJ2-7; 10 bases are a match to TRBD2. The CDR3 runs 16 residues. Trimming cost V 3 bases and J 3 bases; bases outside gene matches: 8. Looked up from germline, CDR1 is MNHEY and CDR2 is SMNVEV (reference sequence). CDR3 residues: CASSLPAGGRIYEQYF. CDR3 bases: TGTGCCAGCAGTTTGCCAGCGGGAGGGCGCATCTACGAGCAGTACTTC.